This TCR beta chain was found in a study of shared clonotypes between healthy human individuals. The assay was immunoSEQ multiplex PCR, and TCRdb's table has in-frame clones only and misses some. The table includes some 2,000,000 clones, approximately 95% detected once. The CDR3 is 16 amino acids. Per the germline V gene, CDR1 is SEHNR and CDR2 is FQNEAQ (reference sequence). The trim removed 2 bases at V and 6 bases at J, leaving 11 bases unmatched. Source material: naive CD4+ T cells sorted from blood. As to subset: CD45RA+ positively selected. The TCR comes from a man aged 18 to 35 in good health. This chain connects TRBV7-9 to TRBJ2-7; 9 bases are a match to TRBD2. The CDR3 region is CASSLYSSREGLEQYF. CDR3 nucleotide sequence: TGTGCCAGCAGCTTATATTCGTCGCGGGAGGGCCTCGAGCAGTACTTC.